This T cell receptor (beta chain) was documented in a study of T cells after yellow fever vaccination. Study-level background: It was SMART-Seq v4 Ultra Low Input that prepared the fractions with low cell numbers. Notes on the study in general: A small share of clonotypes appeared in both CD4 and CD8 compartments. Among primary-vaccination clones, most reappeared after the booster, at just under 98% for CD4 and 88% for CD8.

The V gene end was trimmed by 3 bases and the J gene end by 8 bases; junction bases not matched to a gene: 7. The CDR3 runs 13 residues. Germline V CDR1 and CDR2: SQVTM, ANQGSEA. About this clonotype itself: Antigen unknown.

TCRdb reanalysed the 5' RACE reads using MiXCR and keeps one entry per CDR3 protein. The table includes a few hundred thousand distinct CDR3 sequences, approximately 10% detected once. Specimen: PBMCs, collected on the day of the first yellow fever vaccination. The source of this sequence is a man aged 18 to 29 who received the YFV17D yellow fever vaccine. The genes are TRBV29-1 and TRBJ1-2, with TRBD1 identical over 9 bases. Here the CDR3 reads CSVDGTGRAGYTF. CDR3 sequence (DNA): TGCAGCGTTGACGGGACAGGGAGAGCCGGCTACACCTTC.